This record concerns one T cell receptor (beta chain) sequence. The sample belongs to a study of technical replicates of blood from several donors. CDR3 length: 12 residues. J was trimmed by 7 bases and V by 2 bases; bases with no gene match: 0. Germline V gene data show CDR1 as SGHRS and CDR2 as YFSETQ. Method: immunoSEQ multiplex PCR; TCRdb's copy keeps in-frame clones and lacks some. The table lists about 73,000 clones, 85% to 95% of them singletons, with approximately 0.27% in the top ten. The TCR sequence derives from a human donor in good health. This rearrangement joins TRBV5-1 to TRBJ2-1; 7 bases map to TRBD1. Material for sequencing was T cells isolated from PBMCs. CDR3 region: CASSFRGNEQFF. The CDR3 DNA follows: TGCGCCAGCAGCTTCAGGGGGAATGAGCAGTTCTTC.